Below, 2 T cell receptor beta chains from the same sample are listed, as sequenced in a study of blood T cells in healthy people across ages. For the second PCR, which ran for roughly 6 to 12 cycles, a sample-barcoded 5' primer and a J-beta primer mix were used. TCRdb analysed the 5' RACE reads with MiXCR anew, one entry per CDR3 protein. The table lists 1,500,000 or so distinct CDR3 sequences, approximately 43% of them singletons. The sample taken for sequencing was blood. These receptors were obtained from a woman younger than 30 in good health.

This chain connects TRBV10-3 to TRBJ2-3; D unresolved. The CDR3 loop spans 13 amino acids. V gave up 6 bases and J gave up 4 bases, with 11 bases separating them. Germline V gives CDR1 ENHRY, CDR2 SYGVKD. CDR3 coding DNA: TGTGCCATCAGAGTTGGGCAATCAGATACGCAGTATTTT. Translation: CAIRVGQSDTQYF.

The CDR3 nucleotides read TGCGCCAGCAGCCGCGAACTAGCGGGGGGACTCTATACGCAGTATTTT. This translates into CASSRELAGGLYTQYF. The chain couples TRBV4-1 to TRBJ2-3; 12 nucleotides match TRBD2. V shed 4 bases, J shed 7 bases, and the junction held 9 bases outside the gene matches. In germline, CDR1 is MGHRA, CDR2 YSYEKL. The CDR3 is 16 residues long.